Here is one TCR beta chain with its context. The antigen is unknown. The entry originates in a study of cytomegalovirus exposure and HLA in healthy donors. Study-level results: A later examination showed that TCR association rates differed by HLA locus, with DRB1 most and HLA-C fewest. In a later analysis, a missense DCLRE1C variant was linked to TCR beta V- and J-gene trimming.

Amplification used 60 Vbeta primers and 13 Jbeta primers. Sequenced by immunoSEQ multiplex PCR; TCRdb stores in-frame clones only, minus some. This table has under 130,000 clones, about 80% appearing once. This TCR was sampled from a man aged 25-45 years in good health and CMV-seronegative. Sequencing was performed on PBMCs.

CDR3 DNA sequence: TGTGCCTGGAGTGTACTTTCCTACAATGAGCAGTTCTTC. It yields the protein CAWSVLSYNEQFF. The V call is TRBV30, the J call TRBJ2-1; D call uncertain. The CDR3 totals 13 residues. The V gene's germline CDR1 is GTSNPN and CDR2 SVGIG (reference sequence). V was pared by 0 bases and J by 1 base, with 4 bases between.